This T cell receptor beta chain was identified in a study of control samples from healthy donors and cancer patients. TCRdb keeps only in-frame clones here, not all; method: immunoSEQ multiplex PCR. This table lists under 200,000 clones. The germline V gene has CDR1 SGHDT and CDR2 YYEEEE. The CDR3 spans 13 residues. V was clipped by 3 bases and J by 4 bases, with 8 bases between them. The specimen sequenced was blood. The sequence derives from a woman aged 25 to 39 in good health. This chain links TRBV5-6 with TRBJ2-1, with D unclear. For the CDR3, the DNA is TGTGCCAGCAGCTCCACCTCTTACAATGAGCAGTTCTTC. Its protein is CASSSTSYNEQFF.